Below are 5 T cell receptor beta chains sequenced from a single sample in a study of a mutant IDH1 vaccine in newly diagnosed glioma. Their specific antigens are unknown. Measured with immunoSEQ multiplex PCR; TCRdb has only the in-frame clones, and not every one. Of tens of thousands of clones in the sample, roughly 79% were seen once. Time point reported: week 35, safety follow-up. A single vaccine dose contained 300 ug of mutant IDH1 20-mer peptide, and topical imiquimod was used with it. Here the sequenced sample was PBMCs, taken from a glioma patient whose treatment included an IDH1 peptide vaccine. The receptors come from a man aged 35 to 55 with glioma.

V is TRBV2 and J is TRBJ2-7, with 10 bases lining up with TRBD1. The CDR3 has 13 amino acids. The germline V gene encodes CDR1 SNHLY and CDR2 FYNNEI. V shed 8 bases, J shed 6 bases, and the junction held 7 bases outside the gene matches. The CDR3 bases are TGTGCCAGCTTCCGGGACAGGGGAGGCGAGCAGTACTTC. Protein sequence: CASFRDRGGEQYF.

This chain links TRBV11-2 with TRBJ2-2; perhaps TRBD1 as D (6 bases). Germline CDR1 and CDR2: SGHAT and FQNNGV. V was shortened by 8 bases and J by 1 base, with 11 bases between the two germline ends. The CDR3 is 14 residues long. CDR3 DNA: TGTGCCAGCGCAGGGGCCTTGAACACCGGGGAGCTGTTTTTT. Residues: CASAGALNTGELFF.

The J gene is TRBJ1-6, the V gene TRBV18, with 7 bases lining up with TRBD1. Germline CDR1 and CDR2: KGHSH and LQKENI. V lost 3 bases to trimming and J lost 10 bases; unmatched junction nucleotides: 6. CDR3 size: 14 residues. The CDR3 sequence: CASSPRQGKSPLHF. CDR3 coding DNA: TGTGCCAGCTCACCGCGACAGGGAAAGTCACCCCTCCACTTT.

The sample holds a few counts of this clone. The rearrangement uses TRBV19 and TRBJ1-5; possibly TRBD1 for D (5 bases). Deletions cut 4 bases from V and 4 bases from J, with 8 bases between. Germline V gene sequence: CDR1 LNHDA, CDR2 SQIVND (reference sequence). This CDR3 has 13 amino acids. CDR3: CASSTGPNQPQHF. CDR3 sequence (DNA): TGTGCCAGTAGTACGGGACCTAATCAGCCCCAGCATTTT.

This chain uses TRBV9 with TRBJ2-7, with 9 bases fitting TRBD2. V shed 2 bases, J shed 2 bases, and the junction held 5 bases outside the gene matches. The CDR3 runs to 15 residues. Germline CDR1 reads SGDLS; CDR2 reads YYNGEE. Written as DNA, the CDR3 is TGTGCCAGCAGCGTGGGCGGGAGGGTAACCTACGAGCAGTACTTC. Protein sequence: CASSVGGRVTYEQYF.